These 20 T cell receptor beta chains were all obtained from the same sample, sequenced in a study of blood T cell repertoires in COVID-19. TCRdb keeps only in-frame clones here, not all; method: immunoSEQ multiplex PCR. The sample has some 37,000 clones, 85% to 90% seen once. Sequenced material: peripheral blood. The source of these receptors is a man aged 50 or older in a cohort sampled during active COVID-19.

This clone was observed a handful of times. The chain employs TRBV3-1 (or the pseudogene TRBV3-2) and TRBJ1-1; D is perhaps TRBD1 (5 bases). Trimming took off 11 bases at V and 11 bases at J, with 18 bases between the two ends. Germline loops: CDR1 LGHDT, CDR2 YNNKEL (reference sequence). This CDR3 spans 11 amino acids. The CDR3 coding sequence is TGTGCCCGTAGACGGGGGGTCAGGGCTTTCTTT. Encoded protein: CARRRGVRAFF.

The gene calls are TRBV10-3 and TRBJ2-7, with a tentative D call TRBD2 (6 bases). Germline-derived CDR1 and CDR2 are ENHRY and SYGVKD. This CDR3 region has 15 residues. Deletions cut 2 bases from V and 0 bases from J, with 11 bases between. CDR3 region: CAISEEGRDSYEQYF. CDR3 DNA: TGTGCCATCAGTGAGGAGGGGCGGGACTCCTACGAGCAGTACTTC.

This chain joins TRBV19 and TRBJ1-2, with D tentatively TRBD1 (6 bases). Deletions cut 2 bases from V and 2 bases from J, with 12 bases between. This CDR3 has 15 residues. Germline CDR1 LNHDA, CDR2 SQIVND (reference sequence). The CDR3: CASSIRTDTNYGYTF. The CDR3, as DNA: TGTGCCAGTAGTATACGGACAGACACCAACTATGGCTACACCTTC.

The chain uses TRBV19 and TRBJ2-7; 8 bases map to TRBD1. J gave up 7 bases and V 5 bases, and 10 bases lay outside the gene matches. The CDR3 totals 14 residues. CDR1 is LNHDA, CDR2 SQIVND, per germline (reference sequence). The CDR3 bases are TGTGCCAGTAGTCCGGGACAGGAACCTCCTGAGCAGTACGTC. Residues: CASSPGQEPPEQYV.

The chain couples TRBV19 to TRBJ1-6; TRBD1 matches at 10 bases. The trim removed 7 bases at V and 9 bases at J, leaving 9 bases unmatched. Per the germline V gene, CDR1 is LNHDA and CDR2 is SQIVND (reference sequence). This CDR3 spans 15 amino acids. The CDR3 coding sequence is TGTGCCAGTAAAGGCGGAAGGGACAGGGGTTCACCCCTCCACTTT. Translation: CASKGGRDRGSPLHF.

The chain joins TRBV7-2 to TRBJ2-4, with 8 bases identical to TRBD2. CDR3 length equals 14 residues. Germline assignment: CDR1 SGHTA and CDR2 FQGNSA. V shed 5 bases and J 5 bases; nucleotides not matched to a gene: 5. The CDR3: CASSISGDQNIQYF. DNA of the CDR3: TGTGCCAGCAGCATTAGCGGGGACCAAAACATTCAGTACTTC.

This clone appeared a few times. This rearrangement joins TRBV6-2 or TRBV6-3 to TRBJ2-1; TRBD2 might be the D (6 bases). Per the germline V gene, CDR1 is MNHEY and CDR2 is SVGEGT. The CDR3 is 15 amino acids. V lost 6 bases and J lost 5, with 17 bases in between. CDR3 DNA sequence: TGTGCCAGCAGCCTCACGGGACTGCTCGACAATGAGCAGTTCTTC. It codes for CASSLTGLLDNEQFF.

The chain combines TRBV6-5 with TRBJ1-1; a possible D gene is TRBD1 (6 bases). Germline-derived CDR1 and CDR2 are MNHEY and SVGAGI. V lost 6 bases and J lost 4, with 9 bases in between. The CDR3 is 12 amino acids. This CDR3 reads CASRVGGTEAFF. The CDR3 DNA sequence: TGTGCCAGCAGGGTAGGGGGCACTGAAGCTTTCTTT.

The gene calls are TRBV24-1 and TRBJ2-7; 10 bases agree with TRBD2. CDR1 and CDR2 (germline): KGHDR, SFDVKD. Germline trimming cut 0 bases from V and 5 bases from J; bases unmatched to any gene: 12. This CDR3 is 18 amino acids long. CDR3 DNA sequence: TGTGCCACCAGTGATTTGGGTATTGGGGGGCTAGCGGGAGACGAGCAGTACGTC. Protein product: CATSDLGIGGLAGDEQYV.

The chain's CDR3 is CASSLGSGSEAFF. DNA of the CDR3: TGTGCCAGCAGCTTGGGGTCGGGATCTGAAGCTTTCTTT. The rearrangement uses TRBV5-8 and TRBJ1-1; D not resolved. Germline V gene sequence: CDR1 SGHTS, CDR2 YDEGEE. Trimming shortened V by 0 bases and J by 6 bases, and 9 bases separated the two germline ends. This CDR3 comprises 13 residues.

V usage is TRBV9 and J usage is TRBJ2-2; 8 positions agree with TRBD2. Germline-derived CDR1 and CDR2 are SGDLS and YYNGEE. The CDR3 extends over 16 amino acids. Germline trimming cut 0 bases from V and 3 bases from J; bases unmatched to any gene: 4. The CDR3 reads CASSVGGTSHTGELFF. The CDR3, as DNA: TGTGCCAGCAGCGTAGGCGGGACTAGTCACACCGGGGAGCTGTTTTTT.

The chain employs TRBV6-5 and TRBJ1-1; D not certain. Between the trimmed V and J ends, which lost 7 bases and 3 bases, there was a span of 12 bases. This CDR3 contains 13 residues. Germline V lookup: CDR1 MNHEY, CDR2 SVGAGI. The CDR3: CASTPPGYTEAFF. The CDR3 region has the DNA TGTGCCAGCACCCCCCCGGGGTACACTGAAGCTTTCTTT.

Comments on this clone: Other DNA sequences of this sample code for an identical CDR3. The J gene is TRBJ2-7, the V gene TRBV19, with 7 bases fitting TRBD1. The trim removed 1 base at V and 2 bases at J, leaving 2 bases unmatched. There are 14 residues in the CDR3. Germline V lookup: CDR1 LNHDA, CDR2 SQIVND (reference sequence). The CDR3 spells CASSIGTGPYEQYF. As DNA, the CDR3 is TGTGCCAGTAGTATAGGGACAGGTCCCTACGAGCAGTACTTC.

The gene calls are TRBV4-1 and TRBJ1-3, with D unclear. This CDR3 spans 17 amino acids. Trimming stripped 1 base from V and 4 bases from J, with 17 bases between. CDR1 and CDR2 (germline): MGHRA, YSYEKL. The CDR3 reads CASSQVSGGVGGNTIYF. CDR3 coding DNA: TGCGCCAGCAGCCAAGTGAGCGGTGGAGTAGGGGGAAACACCATATATTTT.

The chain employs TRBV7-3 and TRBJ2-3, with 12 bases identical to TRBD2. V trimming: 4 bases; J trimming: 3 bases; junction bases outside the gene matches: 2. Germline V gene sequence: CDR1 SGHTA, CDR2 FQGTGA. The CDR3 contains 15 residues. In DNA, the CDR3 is TGTGCCAGCAGCTCAACTAGCGGGAGGACAGATACGCAGTATTTT. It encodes CASSSTSGRTDTQYF.

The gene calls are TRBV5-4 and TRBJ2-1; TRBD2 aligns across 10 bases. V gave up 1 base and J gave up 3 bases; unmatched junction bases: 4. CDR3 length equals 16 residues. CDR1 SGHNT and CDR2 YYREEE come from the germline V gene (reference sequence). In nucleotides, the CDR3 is TGTGCCAGCAGCTTGTTAGCGGGGGGCTTCTACAATGAGCAGTTCTTC. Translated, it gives CASSLLAGGFYNEQFF.

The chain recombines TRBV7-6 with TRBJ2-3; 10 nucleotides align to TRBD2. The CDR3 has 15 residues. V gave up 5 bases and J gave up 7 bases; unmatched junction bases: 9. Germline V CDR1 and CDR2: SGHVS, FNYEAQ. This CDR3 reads CASSPQEREGNTQYF. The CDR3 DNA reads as TGTGCCAGCAGCCCCCAAGAGCGGGAGGGTAATACGCAGTATTTT. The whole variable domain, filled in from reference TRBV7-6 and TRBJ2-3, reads GAGVSQSPRYKVTKRGQDVALRCDPISGHVSLYWYRQALGQGPEFLTYFNYEAQQDKSGLPNDRFSAERPEGSISTLTIQRTEQRDSAMYRCASSPQEREGNTQYFGPGTRLTVL.

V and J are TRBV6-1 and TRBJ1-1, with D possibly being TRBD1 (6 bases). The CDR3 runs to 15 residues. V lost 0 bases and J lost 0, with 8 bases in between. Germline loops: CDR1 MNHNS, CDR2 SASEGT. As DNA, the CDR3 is TGTGCCAGCAGTGAAGCTCAGGGGTTGAACACTGAAGCTTTCTTT. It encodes CASSEAQGLNTEAFF.

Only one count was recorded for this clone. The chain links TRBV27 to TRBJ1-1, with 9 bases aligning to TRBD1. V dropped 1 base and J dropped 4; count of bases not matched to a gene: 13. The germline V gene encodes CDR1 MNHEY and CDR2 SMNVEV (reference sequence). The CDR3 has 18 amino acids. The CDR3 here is CASSLFRTGEGGGTEAFF. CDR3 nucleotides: TGTGCCAGCAGTTTATTCAGGACAGGGGAAGGGGGAGGCACTGAAGCTTTCTTT.

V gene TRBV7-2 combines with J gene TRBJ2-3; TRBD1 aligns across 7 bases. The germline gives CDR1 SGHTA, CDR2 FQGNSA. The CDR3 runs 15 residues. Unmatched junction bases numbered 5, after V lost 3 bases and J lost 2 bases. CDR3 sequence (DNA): TGTGCCAGCAGCTTGGGGACAGCATACACAGATACGCAGTATTTT. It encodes CASSLGTAYTDTQYF.